The rows below give T cell receptor beta chains drawn from one sample of a study of blood T cell repertoires in COVID-19. Using immunoSEQ multiplex PCR, the repertoire was profiled, and TCRdb retains in-frame clones only, with some absent. The sample shows tens of thousands of clones, approximately 80% of them seen only once. The source material was peripheral blood. The origin of the receptors is a man aged 25-45 years with COVID-19, enrolled during active disease. Both conserved end residues are part of each CDR3. The D gene is left open where the match is weak. Clone size appears in some rows only: once, few, many, or a class for an expanded clone.

size: NA; J: TRBJ2-1; D: TRBD2; V: TRBV19; CDR3: CASSPGLAQRGSYNEQFF; DNA: TGTGCCAGTAGTCCAGGACTAGCGCAAAGAGGTTCCTACAATGAGCAGTTCTTC
size: NA; J: TRBJ1-1; D: NA; V: TRBV11-3; CDR3: CASSFGPNTEAFF; DNA: TGTGCCAGCAGCTTCGGTCCGAACACTGAAGCTTTCTTT
size: NA; J: TRBJ1-1; D: NA; V: TRBV3-1/TRBV3-2; CDR3: CASSLGGNTEAFF; DNA: TGTGCCAGCAGCCTCGGCGGGAACACTGAAGCTTTCTTT
size: NA; J: TRBJ1-5; D: TRBD1; V: TRBV19; CDR3: CASSMDRVSTQPQHF; DNA: TGTGCCAGTAGTATGGACAGGGTAAGTACTCAGCCCCAGCATTTT
size: NA; J: TRBJ1-2; D: TRBD1; V: TRBV27; CDR3: CASSSRQGSSYGYTF; DNA: TGTGCCAGCAGTTCCCGACAGGGGTCGTCCTATGGCTACACCTTC
size: many; J: TRBJ1-2; D: NA; V: TRBV6-5; CDR3: CASSAEKGGEDGYTF; DNA: TGTGCCAGCTCCGCGGAAAAAGGGGGAGAGGATGGCTACACCTTC
size: NA; J: TRBJ2-4; D: TRBD1; V: TRBV28; CDR3: CASSVDRVKNIQYF; DNA: TGTGCCAGCAGTGTGGACAGGGTGAAAAACATTCAGTACTTC
size: once; J: TRBJ1-1; D: NA; V: TRBV28; CDR3: CASFPSHRAPIEAFF; DNA: TGTGCCAGCTTCCCCAGTCACAGGGCTCCCATTGAAGCTTTCTTT
size: NA; J: TRBJ1-1; D: TRBD1; V: TRBV5-1; CDR3: CASSTGQGNTEAFF; DNA: TGCGCCAGCAGCACCGGACAGGGCAACACTGAAGCTTTCTTT
size: NA; J: TRBJ1-4; D: TRBD1; V: TRBV5-8; CDR3: CASSLGTGPPANEKLFF; DNA: TGTGCCAGCAGCTTGGGGACAGGGCCCCCGGCTAATGAAAAACTGTTTTTT